The 26 T cell receptor beta chains reported below all come from one sample, sequenced in a study of shared clonotypes between healthy human individuals. Using immunoSEQ multiplex PCR, the repertoire was profiled, and TCRdb retains in-frame clones only, with some absent. The table records about 2.4 million clones, 93% of them present only once. The sequenced sample was naive CD4+ T cells from PBMCs. Subset specified: CD45RA+ positively selected. The receptor set was obtained from a man in his late teens or twenties in good health. Some clones in this sample may be carry-over from other donors' samples.

As regards this clone: Other DNA sequences in this sample translate to the same CDR3. The J gene is TRBJ2-7, the V gene TRBV18; D not certain. Per germline, CDR1 KGHSH and CDR2 LQKENI. The CDR3 has 12 residues. Trimming took 2 bases from V and 6 from J, leaving 8 bases between them. CDR3 DNA: TGTGCCAGCTCACCAGCCGACCGCGAGCAGTACTTC. It translates to CASSPADREQYF.

The rearrangement links TRBV7-3 to TRBJ2-2; 10 positions match TRBD1. The CDR3 sequence is 15 residues long. Germline V CDR1 and CDR2: SGHTA, FQGTGA. The trim removed 5 bases at V and 4 bases at J, leaving 4 bases unmatched. CDR3 DNA: TGTGCCAGCAGCCCCCGGGACAGGGGCACCGGGGAGCTGTTTTTT. Translated, it gives CASSPRDRGTGELFF.

This chain links TRBV4-1 with TRBJ2-7; D unresolved. Between the trimmed V and J ends, which lost 0 bases and 3 bases, there was a span of 12 bases. Germline V gives CDR1 MGHRA, CDR2 YSYEKL. The CDR3 loop spans 15 amino acids. The CDR3 loop reads CASSQDEGRLYEQYF. Written as DNA, the CDR3 is TGCGCCAGCAGCCAAGATGAAGGGCGGCTCTACGAGCAGTACTTC.

The rearrangement joins TRBV2 to TRBJ2-2; D is ambiguous. The V gene lost 8 bases and the J gene lost 0 bases, with 10 bases spanning the gap. The CDR3 totals 14 residues. Germline V lookup: CDR1 SNHLY, CDR2 FYNNEI. This CDR3 is CASQAGTNTGELFF. The DNA of the CDR3 is TGTGCCAGCCAGGCAGGAACGAACACCGGGGAGCTGTTTTTT.

CDR3 coding DNA: TGCGCCAGCAGCCAAGATGGTGGATTTGGGGGCTGGAGTGAAAAACTGTTTTTT. The encoded protein is CASSQDGGFGGWSEKLFF. This rearrangement joins TRBV4-1 to TRBJ1-4; weak D call: TRBD1 (6 bases). This CDR3 spans 18 amino acids. From germline, CDR1 is MGHRA and CDR2 YSYEKL. V gave up 0 bases and J gave up 7 bases, with 21 bases separating them.

This clone showed up just once. The gene calls are TRBV6-6 and TRBJ2-4; a weak D match, TRBD1 (6 bases). Trimming stripped 6 bases from V and 8 bases from J, with 14 bases between. Germline V gene data show CDR1 as MNHNY and CDR2 as SVGAGI (reference sequence). The CDR3 spans 13 residues. The CDR3 DNA sequence: TGTGCCAGCAGCGGAAACAGGGAATACATTCAGTACTTC. Residues: CASSGNREYIQYF.

The gene calls are TRBV29-1 and TRBJ2-1; D might be TRBD1 or TRBD2, each matching 5 bases. V gave up 0 bases and J gave up 3 bases, with 12 bases separating them. Germline values: CDR1 SQVTM, CDR2 ANQGSEA. This CDR3 is 15 amino acids long. CDR3 in amino acids: CSVEDPGPDYNEQFF. CDR3 DNA sequence: TGCAGCGTTGAAGATCCGGGGCCTGACTACAATGAGCAGTTCTTC.

The chain joins TRBV30 to TRBJ1-1; TRBD1 might be the D (5 bases). V lost 0 bases, J lost 4 bases, and 15 bases lay in between. This CDR3 is 15 amino acids long. CDR1 GTSNPN and CDR2 SVGIG come from the germline V gene (reference sequence). The CDR3 coding sequence is TGTGCCTGGAGTGTACGGGGGAGGGCGGGCACTGAAGCTTTCTTT. Encoded protein: CAWSVRGRAGTEAFF.

The CDR3 sequence: CASSLTQYSNQPQHF. The CDR3, as DNA: TGTGCCAGCAGCCTAACCCAGTATAGCAATCAGCCCCAGCATTTT. The rearrangement links TRBV28 to TRBJ1-5; D call uncertain. Germline CDR1 is MDHEN and CDR2 is SYDVKM. Trimming took off 6 bases at V and 0 bases at J, with 12 bases between the two ends. This CDR3 contains 15 residues.

This rearrangement joins TRBV6-7 to TRBJ2-7, with 9 nucleotides matching TRBD2. TRBV6-7 is noted as an ORF with a role that remains uncertain. J lost 4 bases, V lost 0 bases, and 4 bases had no gene match. The CDR3 runs 15 residues. In DNA, the CDR3 is TGTGCCAGCAGTTACTCGGTAGCGGGAGTGTACGAGCAGTACTTC. Its translation: CASSYSVAGVYEQYF.

V and J are TRBV15 and TRBJ1-5, with D possibly being TRBD1 (6 bases). This CDR3 has 15 residues. The germline CDR1 and CDR2 sequences are LNHNV and YYDKDF (reference sequence). V dropped 5 bases and J dropped 4 bases, with 15 bases sitting between them. The CDR3 loop reads CATSGGARGNQPQHF. Here the CDR3 DNA reads TGTGCCACCAGCGGAGGGGCCAGGGGTAATCAGCCCCAGCATTTT.

A remark on this clone: Other DNA sequences from this sample encode an identical CDR3 as well. V usage is TRBV2 and J usage is TRBJ2-7; D call uncertain. Germline V gene data show CDR1 as SNHLY and CDR2 as FYNNEI. V shed 5 bases and J shed 0 bases, with 5 bases lying between them. The CDR3 has 12 residues. CDR3 DNA sequence: TGTGCCAGCAGTTTAAGCTCCTACGAGCAGTACTTC. The encoded protein is CASSLSSYEQYF.

The genes are TRBV5-6 and TRBJ2-5; possible D gene TRBD1, 6 bases. The J call is doubtful: the DNA matches TRBJ2-7 better. From germline, CDR1 is SGHDT and CDR2 YYEEEE. The CDR3 loop spans 14 amino acids. CDR3 amino acids: CASSLFRGHYEQYF. In nucleotides, the CDR3 is TGTGCCAGCAGCTTGTTCAGGGGACACTACGAGCAGTACTTC.

V usage is TRBV7-2 and J usage is TRBJ2-7; 8 bases fit TRBD2. With 0 bases clipped from V and 4 bases from J, the junction kept 2 bases outside the gene matches. CDR3 length equals 14 residues. The germline V gene has CDR1 SGHTA and CDR2 FQGNSA. This CDR3 reads CASSLAGRVYEQYF. CDR3 in DNA: TGTGCCAGCAGCTTAGCCGGGAGGGTTTACGAGCAGTACTTC.

V gene TRBV19 combines with J gene TRBJ1-1; TRBD1 aligns across 7 bases. Germline V gene sequence: CDR1 LNHDA, CDR2 SQIVND (reference sequence). With 9 bases clipped from V and 4 bases from J, the junction kept 11 bases outside the gene matches. The CDR3 sequence is 14 residues long. For the CDR3, the DNA is TGTGCCAGCAGGCTCAGGGGGTCCCCCACTGAAGCTTTCTTT. It codes for CASRLRGSPTEAFF. The full variable domain, completed using reference TRBV19 and TRBJ1-1, is DGGITQSPKYLFRKEGQNVTLSCEQNLNHDAMYWYRQDPGQGLRLIYYSQIVNDFQKGDIAEGYSVSREKKESFPLTVTSAQKNPTAFYLCASRLRGSPTEAFFGQGTRLTVV.

The rearrangement links TRBV30 to TRBJ2-7; possible D gene TRBD1, 6 bases. In germline, CDR1 is GTSNPN, CDR2 SVGIG (reference sequence). Trimming removed 2 bases at V and 7 bases at J, with 15 bases between. The CDR3 runs 13 residues. CDR3 coding DNA: TGTGCCTGGAGTAAGGGCAGGGGTGGGGAGCAGTACTTC. It specifies CAWSKGRGGEQYF.

The chain uses TRBV7-2 and TRBJ2-7; the match to TRBD1 covers 7 bases. The CDR3 has 15 residues. CDR1 is SGHTA and CDR2 is FQGNSA in the germline V gene. Trimming at V came to 4 bases and at J to 1 base, leaving 7 bases not matched to a gene. The CDR3 coding sequence is TGTGCCAGCAGCTCCCGAGGGGGCGCGTCCTACGAGCAGTACTTC. Its protein is CASSSRGGASYEQYF. Based on the CDR3 plus reference TRBV7-2 and TRBJ2-7, the full variable domain is GAGVSQSPSNKVTEKGKDVELRCDPISGHTALYWYRQSLGQGLEFLIYFQGNSAPDKSGLPSDRFSAERTGGSVSTLTIQRTQQEDSAVYLCASSSRGGASYEQYFGPGTRLTVT.

The chain couples TRBV18 to TRBJ2-1, with D perhaps being TRBD1 or TRBD2 (5 bases each). Germline CDR1 and CDR2: KGHSH and LQKENI. The CDR3 extends over 13 amino acids. V was shortened by 8 bases and J by 2 bases, with 10 bases between the two germline ends. The CDR3 sequence is CASTRGTYNEQFF. Written as DNA, the CDR3 is TGTGCCAGCACGAGGGGCACCTACAATGAGCAGTTCTTC. The complete variable domain, with remaining parts taken from reference TRBV18 and TRBJ2-1, reads NAGVMQNPRHLVRRRGQEARLRCSPMKGHSHVYWYRQLPEEGLKFMVYLQKENIIDESGMPKERFSAEFPKEGPSILRIQQVVRGDSAAYFCASTRGTYNEQFFGPGTRLTVL.

The rearrangement links TRBV5-1 to TRBJ2-3; TRBD1 aligns across 10 bases. Losses at the gene ends were 2 bases for V and 5 bases for J; bases not matched to a gene: 5. The CDR3 has 15 residues. From germline, CDR1 is SGHRS and CDR2 YFSETQ. The CDR3 nucleotides read TGCGCCAGCAGCTTAGGACAGGGGGTAGGAGATACGCAGTATTTT. Translation: CASSLGQGVGDTQYF.

In this sample, this clone turned up once. At the DNA level, this CDR3 is encoded by other sequences in the same sample as well. This sequence joins TRBV2 and TRBJ2-7; 11 bases agree with TRBD2. Germline V CDR1 and CDR2: SNHLY, FYNNEI. V lost 4 bases and J lost 0; bases outside the gene matches: 2. This CDR3 comprises 15 residues. CDR3 sequence reads: CASSVGTSGSYEQYF. CDR3 in DNA: TGTGCCAGCAGTGTCGGGACTAGCGGCTCCTACGAGCAGTACTTC.

The chain carries TRBV10-3 and TRBJ2-3; D call uncertain. Germline loops: CDR1 ENHRY, CDR2 SYGVKD. The V gene lost 6 bases and the J gene lost 0 bases, with 10 bases spanning the gap. The CDR3 runs 14 residues. DNA for the CDR3: TGTGCCATCAGGAAGCAGGCTAGCACAGATACGCAGTATTTT. Translating gives CAIRKQASTDTQYF.

This chain joins TRBV21-1 and TRBJ1-5; the table names TRBD1, a call not compared with the DNA. TRBV21-1 is a documented pseudogene. The CDR3 extends over 21 amino acids. CDR3 coding DNA: TGTGCCAGCAGCACTAAAATATCGTATGGACAACTCCACCGGATCAATCAGCCCCAGCATTTT. Its protein is CASSTKISYGQLHRINQPQHF.

V gene TRBV7-2 combines with J gene TRBJ1-2; tentatively, D is TRBD1 (5 bases). This CDR3 contains 13 residues. V was clipped by 2 bases and J by 4 bases, with 8 bases between them. CDR1 and CDR2 from the germline V gene are SGHTA and FQGNSA. Here the CDR3 DNA reads TGTGCCAGCAGCTTACAGACAGTCTATGGCTACACCTTC. Residues: CASSLQTVYGYTF.

In regard to this clone: Other nucleotide sequences in the sample specify the same CDR3. This sequence joins TRBV19 and TRBJ1-2; D uncertain. Germline V gene data show CDR1 as LNHDA and CDR2 as SQIVND (reference sequence). V shed 5 bases and J shed 2 bases, with 3 bases lying between them. CDR3 length: 11 residues. The CDR3 DNA sequence: TGTGCCAGTAGTGACAACTATGGCTACACCTTC. Amino acid sequence: CASSDNYGYTF.

Worth noting for this clone: Other DNA sequences in this sample translate to the same CDR3. V is TRBV5-1 and J is TRBJ2-2, with D possibly being TRBD2 (5 bases). The germline V gene has CDR1 SGHRS and CDR2 YFSETQ. CDR3 length equals 16 residues. V was cut by 0 bases and J by 2 bases, with 11 bases left in between. Written as DNA, the CDR3 is TGCGCCAGCAGCTTGGAACCCAGCGGAAACACCGGGGAGCTGTTTTTT. As protein: CASSLEPSGNTGELFF. The variable domain in full, with the rest retrieved from reference TRBV5-1 and TRBJ2-2, is KAGVTQTPRYLIKTRGQQVTLSCSPISGHRSVSWYQQTPGQGLQFLFEYFSETQRNKGNFPGRFSGRQFSNSRSEMNVSTLELGDSALYLCASSLEPSGNTGELFFGEGSRLTVL.

V gene TRBV4-3 combines with J gene TRBJ2-7; D uncertain. V was trimmed by 4 bases and J by 0 bases, leaving 10 bases between them. This CDR3 is built from 14 residues. Germline V gene lookup returns CDR1 LGHNA and CDR2 YSLEER. As DNA, the CDR3 is TGCGCCAGCAGCCTGCTCGCGAACTCCTACGAGCAGTACTTC. Translating gives CASSLLANSYEQYF.